Below, one T cell receptor beta chain is given with its context. This entry is derived from a study of cytomegalovirus exposure and HLA in healthy donors. Primers for the PCR totalled 60 Vbeta and 13 Jbeta. Measured with immunoSEQ multiplex PCR; TCRdb has only the in-frame clones, and not every one. Its listing shows 70,000 to 75,000 clones. The CDR3 has 16 amino acids. Germline V lookup: CDR1 SGHRS, CDR2 YFSETQ. The junction had 9 bases not matched to a gene; V was cut back by 5 bases and J by 5 bases. The chain uses TRBV5-1 and TRBJ2-2, with 10 bases fitting TRBD1. The receptor was isolated from a female donor in good health and CMV-seropositive. The sample was PBMCs. CDR3 DNA: TGCGCCAGCAGGTCCCCGGGACAGGGGAGGACCGGGGAGCTGTTTTTT. Translating gives CASRSPGQGRTGELFF.